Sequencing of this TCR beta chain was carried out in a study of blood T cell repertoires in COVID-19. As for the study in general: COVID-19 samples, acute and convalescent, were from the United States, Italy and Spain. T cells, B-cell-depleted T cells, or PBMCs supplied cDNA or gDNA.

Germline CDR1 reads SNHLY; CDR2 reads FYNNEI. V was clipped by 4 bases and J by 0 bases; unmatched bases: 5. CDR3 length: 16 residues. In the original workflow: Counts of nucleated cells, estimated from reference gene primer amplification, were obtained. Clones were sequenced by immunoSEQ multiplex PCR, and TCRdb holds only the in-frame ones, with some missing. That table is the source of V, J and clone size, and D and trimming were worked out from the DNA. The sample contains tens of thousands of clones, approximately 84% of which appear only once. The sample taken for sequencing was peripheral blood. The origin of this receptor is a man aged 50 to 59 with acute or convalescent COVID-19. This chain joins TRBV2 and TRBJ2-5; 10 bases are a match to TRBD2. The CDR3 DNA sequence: TGTGCCAGCAGTGTCACTAGCGGGGAGTACCAAGAGACCCAGTACTTC. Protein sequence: CASSVTSGEYQETQYF.